The subject of this entry is one T cell receptor beta chain. No antigen is known for it. Sequencing was limited to surgery cases with top T cell transcript signatures in brain tissue. Patients received at least one anti-epileptic drug before surgery. V was cut by 4 bases and J by 0 bases, with 17 bases left in between. In germline, CDR1 is SGHNT, CDR2 YYREEE (reference sequence). The CDR3 length is 16 residues. The repertoire was sequenced with immunoSEQ multiplex PCR; TCRdb's copy has only in-frame clones and lacks some. The repertoire holds about 20,000 clones, with 85% to 95% as singletons. This specimen comes from a study of brain T cells in children with intractable seizures. Study-wide results and limits: Viral specificity was inferred only from CDR3 similarity; HCMV serostatus was unknown. Clones missing pre-surgery may reflect undersampling of that blood sample.

This receptor was taken from a boy aged 5 to 17 with focal cortical dysplasia and intractable seizures. Sequenced material: peripheral blood, taken at surgery. The J gene is TRBJ2-7, the V gene TRBV5-4, with a weak D call TRBD2 (6 bases). The CDR3 here is CASSHQLAGSSYEQYF. CDR3 nucleotide sequence: TGTGCCAGCAGCCACCAACTAGCAGGGAGCTCCTACGAGCAGTACTTC.